These T cell receptor beta chains were read from a single sample in a study of beta chain features in type 1 diabetes. Sequencing was performed with immunoSEQ multiplex PCR; in TCRdb, only in-frame clones are kept and a portion is missing. The sample lists around 600,000 clones, approximately 13% occurring once. What was sequenced was naive CD4+ T cells from blood. Receptor source: a man aged 25-45 years with type 1 diabetes. Both conserved end residues are part of each CDR3. A D gene is named only where the DNA matches it firmly. Clone size is not always given. Where it is, it says once, few, many or a class for expanded clones.

TGTGCCAGTAGTACTGTGCGGAGTCAGCCCCAGCATTTT CASSTVRSQPQHF TRBJ1-5 13 . . TRBV19
TGTGCCAGCAGCTTAGGGGGACAGGGGGCCTGGCCCCAGCATTTT CASSLGGQGAWPQHF TRBJ1-5 15 TRBD1 . TRBV7-2
TGTGCCAGCGGTCGAACAGAGCCACACGAGCAGTACTTC CASGRTEPHEQYF TRBJ2-7 13 . . TRBV7-2
TGCGCCAGCAGCCAATTCGGGACAGGAGATAAGGATGGCTACACCTTC CASSQFGTGDKDGYTF TRBJ1-2 16 TRBD1 few TRBV4-3
TGCGCCAGCAGCGGGACTAGCGGCTCGAATGAGCAGTTCTTC CASSGTSGSNEQFF TRBJ2-1 14 TRBD2 few TRBV5-1
TGTGCCTGGAGTGCCACCCATTACGAGCAGTACTTC CAWSATHYEQYF TRBJ2-7 12 . few TRBV30
TGTGCCAGTAGTATAGGGGGACTGGGGGGCTCAGAGACCCAGTACTTC CASSIGGLGGSETQYF TRBJ2-5 16 . . TRBV19
TGCGCCAGCAGCCTCTGGAGTGCCGGGGAGCTGTTTTTT CASSLWSAGELFF TRBJ2-2 13 . . TRBV5-1
TGTGCCAGCAGCCCCGAGGGGGGATTCCGGAGGGAGACCCAGTACTTC CASSPEGGFRRETQYF TRBJ2-5 16 . . TRBV7-8
TGTGCCTGGAGCTCTTCTTACGAGCAGTACTTC CAWSSSYEQYF TRBJ2-7 11 . few TRBV30
TGCAGCGTTGAAGTTGGCAGAACCTACACTGAAGCTTTCTTT CSVEVGRTYTEAFF TRBJ1-1 14 . . TRBV29-1
TGTGCCAGCAGTAAACAGGGTGGAATTGAAGCTTTCTTT CASSKQGGIEAFF TRBJ1-1 13 . . TRBV6-5
TGTGCCAGCAGCTTAAGACCTCCTCATCAAGAGACCCAGTACTTC CASSLRPPHQETQYF TRBJ2-5 15 . . TRBV11-2
TGTGCCAGCAGCTTAAGGGCAGATACGCAGTATTTT CASSLRADTQYF TRBJ2-3 12 . few TRBV7-2
TGTGCCAGCATGGGACAGGTCCTCTACGAGCAGTACTTC CASMGQVLYEQYF TRBJ2-7 13 TRBD1 . TRBV28
TGTGCCACCAGCAGAGAGGTGGGGTTGGAGACCCAGTACTTC CATSREVGLETQYF TRBJ2-5 14 . few TRBV15
TGTGCCAGCTCAGTGGGACAGCACTACGAGCAGTACTTC CASSVGQHYEQYF TRBJ2-7 13 TRBD1 few TRBV18
TGTGCCAGCAAGCTAGAAGAGACCCAGTACTTC CASKLEETQYF TRBJ2-5 11 . few TRBV6-6
TGTGCCAGCAGTGAAGTCCAGGGGAGAGATCAGCCCCAGCATTTT CASSEVQGRDQPQHF TRBJ1-5 15 . . TRBV6-1
TGTGCCAGCAGTTTCCGACAGACCAATCAGCCCCAGCATTTT CASSFRQTNQPQHF TRBJ1-5 14 . . TRBV27
TGTGCCAGCAGCTCGAAGGGATCTGGCTCCTACAATGAGCAGTTCTTC CASSSKGSGSYNEQFF TRBJ2-1 16 . few TRBV9
TGTGCCAGCAGTTACGGAAAAGCTACACGGGCCGAGCAGTTCTTC CASSYGKATRAEQFF TRBJ2-1 15 . . TRBV6-5
TGCAGTGCTAGGACTGAAAAACTGTTTTTT CSARTEKLFF TRBJ1-4 10 . few TRBV20-1
TGTGCCAGCAGCGTAGCTAGGGCAGGGGGTTTTGGCTACACCTTC CASSVARAGGFGYTF TRBJ1-2 15 TRBD1 few TRBV9
TGTGCCAGCAGCTTGGACAGGGGTATGAACATTCAGTACTTC CASSLDRGMNIQYF TRBJ2-4 14 TRBD1 few TRBV7-2
TGCAGTGCTCTTCAAGAGACCCAGTACTTC CSALQETQYF TRBJ2-5 10 . few TRBV20-1
TGTGCCACCAGCATTAATAGCAATCAGCCCCAGCATTTT CATSINSNQPQHF TRBJ1-5 13 . few TRBV15
TGTGCCAGCAGTTCACTAGCGGGGGCGGACACCGGGGAGCTGTTTTTT CASSSLAGADTGELFF TRBJ2-2 16 TRBD2 . TRBV2